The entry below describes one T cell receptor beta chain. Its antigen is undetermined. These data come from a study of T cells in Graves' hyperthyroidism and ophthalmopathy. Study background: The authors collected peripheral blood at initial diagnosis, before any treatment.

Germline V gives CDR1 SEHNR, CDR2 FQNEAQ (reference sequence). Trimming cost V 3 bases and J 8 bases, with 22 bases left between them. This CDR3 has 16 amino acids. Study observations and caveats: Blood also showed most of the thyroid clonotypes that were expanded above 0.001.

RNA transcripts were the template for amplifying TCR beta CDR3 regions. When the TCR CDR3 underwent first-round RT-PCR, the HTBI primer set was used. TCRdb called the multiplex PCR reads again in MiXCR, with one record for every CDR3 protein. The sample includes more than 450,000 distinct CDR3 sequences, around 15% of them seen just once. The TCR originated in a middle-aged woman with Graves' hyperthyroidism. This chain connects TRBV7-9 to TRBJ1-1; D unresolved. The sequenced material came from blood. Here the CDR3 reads CASSLDLFGRGGEAFF. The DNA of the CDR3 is TGTGCCAGCAGCTTGGATTTATTTGGGCGGGGAGGGGAAGCTTTCTTT.